This T cell receptor (beta chain) was sequenced during a study of T cells after yellow fever vaccination. TCRdb re-called the 5' RACE reads through MiXCR, storing one row per CDR3 protein. The sample has some 250,000 distinct CDR3 sequences; about 3.9% are singletons. This clonotype occurred a few times. Antigen specificity is unknown. Whole-study findings and limits: Post-booster repertoires again held most primary-vaccination clones (roughly 96% CD4, roughly 89% CD8).

The TCR was taken from a man aged 18 to 30 who received the YFV17D yellow fever vaccine. Sample: PBMCs, taken 15 days after the yellow fever booster vaccination.

The CDR3 DNA follows: TGTGCCAGCAGCCCCTGGGACAGCACAGATACGCAGTATTTT. Translation gives CASSPWDSTDTQYF. The V and J genes are TRBV9 and TRBJ2-3; D possibly uses TRBD1 or TRBD2 (5 bases each). The V gene lost 4 bases and the J gene lost 0 bases, with 9 bases spanning the gap. This CDR3 contains 14 residues. The germline CDR1 and CDR2 sequences are SGDLS and YYNGEE.